These 10 T cell receptor beta chains share one sample of origin, sequenced in a study of T-cell reconstitution after alpha-beta-depleted transplantation in children. Researchers prepared the TCRbeta library using unique molecular identifiers, the study reports. In TCRdb, the PCR reads were re-called with MiXCR into one record per CDR3 protein. The table lists 700,000 or so distinct CDR3 sequences, less than 15% of them singletons. This sample comprised PBMCs, obtained before TCRalphabeta/CD19-depleted stem cell transplant. Receptor source: a girl aged 2-10 years with congenital amegakaryocytic thrombocytopenia, due to receive a stem cell transplant.

This clonotype has more than one count but fewer than ten. The chain recombines TRBV30 with TRBJ2-1; perhaps D is TRBD1 or TRBD2 (5 bases each). Trimming pared 1 base from V and 8 bases from J, leaving 15 bases between. The germline V gene encodes CDR1 GTSNPN and CDR2 SVGIG (reference sequence). The CDR3 totals 14 residues. CDR3 sequence: CAWSAGAEPHEQFF. The DNA for the CDR3 is TGTGCCTGGAGTGCCGGGGCCGAACCTCATGAGCAGTTCTTC.

The CDR3 protein is CATHQWGGPHNEQFF. The CDR3 nucleotides read TGTGCCACCCACCAGTGGGGAGGCCCCCACAATGAGCAGTTCTTC. The V and J genes are TRBV11-2 and TRBJ2-1; D is perhaps TRBD2 (6 bases). V was shortened by 10 bases and J by 5 bases, with 21 bases between the two germline ends. This CDR3 has 15 amino acids. Germline assignment: CDR1 SGHAT and CDR2 FQNNGV.

The chain recombines TRBV5-1 with TRBJ2-7; 10 bases map to TRBD2. V lost 4 bases to trimming and J lost 5 bases; unmatched junction nucleotides: 9. Germline-derived CDR1 and CDR2 are SGHRS and YFSETQ. The CDR3 extends over 15 amino acids. The CDR3 loop is CASSQQAGGVDEQYF. The CDR3 nucleotides read TGCGCCAGCAGCCAGCAAGCGGGAGGGGTCGACGAGCAGTACTTC.

This clonotype was observed at least ten times. The chain recombines TRBV20-1 with TRBJ2-2; D not resolved. V dropped 3 bases and J dropped 2 bases, with 10 bases sitting between them. Germline V gives CDR1 DFQATT, CDR2 SNEGSKA (reference sequence). The CDR3 length is 14 residues. The DNA of the CDR3 is TGCAGTGCTAGGTGGCAGGCCAACACCGGGGAGCTGTTTTTT. This encodes CSARWQANTGELFF.

This clonotype has only one observation. This rearrangement joins TRBV3-1 to TRBJ1-2; maybe TRBD1 (5 bases). Trimming shortened V by 2 bases and J by 8 bases, and 18 bases separated the two germline ends. The CDR3 extends over 15 amino acids. Per the germline V gene, CDR1 is LGHDT and CDR2 is YNNKEL (reference sequence). DNA for the CDR3: TGTGCCAGCAGCCAATCTGCGGGACTGGTTTACGGCTACACCTTC. Its protein product is CASSQSAGLVYGYTF.

There are many counts of this clonotype. V gene TRBV20-1 combines with J gene TRBJ2-7, with D perhaps TRBD2 (5 bases). CDR1 and CDR2 (germline): DFQATT, SNEGSKA (reference sequence). The CDR3 length is 11 residues. V was pared by 3 bases and J by 6 bases, with 9 bases between. CDR3 bases: TGCAGTGCTAGGTCGGGGAGCGAGCAGTACTTC. Translation: CSARSGSEQYF.

The chain has TRBV5-5 and TRBJ2-1, with a tentative D call TRBD2 (5 bases). Germline V gene lookup returns CDR1 SGHKS and CDR2 YYEKEE (reference sequence). This CDR3 is 16 amino acids long. V lost 2 bases and J 4 bases, leaving 16 bases between the germline ends. As DNA, the CDR3 is TGTGCCAGCAGCTTTCATCAGTTACTAGAATACAATGAGCAGTTCTTC. Amino acids: CASSFHQLLEYNEQFF. Drawing the rest from reference TRBV5-5 and TRBJ2-1, the complete variable domain is DAGVTQSPTHLIKTRGQQVTLRCSPISGHKSVSWYQQVLGQGPQFIFQYYEKEERGRGNFPDRFSARQFPNYSSELNVNALLLGDSALYLCASSFHQLLEYNEQFFGPGTRLTVL.

This clonotype was detected ten times or more. The V and J genes are TRBV7-9 and TRBJ2-1; possibly TRBD2 for D (5 bases). Germline V lookup: CDR1 SEHNR, CDR2 FQNEAQ (reference sequence). This CDR3 has 13 amino acids. V shed 8 bases and J shed 0 bases, with 8 bases lying between them. The DNA for the CDR3 is TGTGCCAGCTTGCTAGCCTCCTACAATGAGCAGTTCTTC. Translated, it gives CASLLASYNEQFF.

This clonotype was seen a few times. V gene TRBV18 combines with J gene TRBJ2-1; 8 nucleotides align to TRBD1. Germline V gene lookup returns CDR1 KGHSH and CDR2 LQKENI. CDR3 length equals 15 residues. J was trimmed by 5 bases and V by 1 base; bases with no gene match: 4. CDR3 in amino acids: CASSPRDRTNNEQFF. As DNA, the CDR3 is TGTGCCAGCTCACCACGGGACAGGACAAACAATGAGCAGTTCTTC.

This clonotype was seen at least ten times. The rearrangement uses TRBV7-9 and TRBJ2-1, with D possibly matching TRBD2 (6 bases). The CDR3 totals 17 residues. The germline V gene has CDR1 SEHNR and CDR2 FQNEAQ (reference sequence). V lost 4 bases and J lost 0, with 16 bases in between. The CDR3 spells CASSSTGLSSSYNEQFF. The CDR3 coding sequence is TGTGCCAGCAGCTCGACCGGACTATCGAGCTCCTACAATGAGCAGTTCTTC.